This T cell receptor beta chain came from a study of cytomegalovirus exposure and HLA in healthy donors. General study points: Analysis was carried out at a later point, and it linked a missense DCLRE1C variant to TCR beta V- and J-gene trimming. Associated with cytomegalovirus, according to the listing, were 150 to 200 TCR beta chains. Later analysis indicated greater clonal expansion among HLA-associated TCR beta chains than among equally common other chains. Association of 16,951 TCR beta sequences with HLA alleles was found at 0.05 false discovery rate in a later analysis.

The PCR was carried out with 60 Vbeta primers and 13 Jbeta primers. This table comes from immunoSEQ multiplex PCR, and its TCRdb copy is limited to in-frame clones, with some not included. The sample has some 120,000 clones; about 81% are singletons. V lost 3 bases, J lost 4 bases, and 26 bases lay in between. This CDR3 is 19 amino acids long. Germline values: CDR1 LGHNA, CDR2 YSLEER. Regarding this clone: As yet, its antigen is unknown.

The sequence was collected from a woman in her fifties or sixties in good health and CMV-seropositive. The rearrangement links TRBV4-3 to TRBJ2-3; D uncertain. The sample taken for sequencing was PBMCs. The DNA for the CDR3 is TGCGCCAGCAGCCAGGCCATCCGTGCCGAAAGGCCACAGTCAGATACGCAGTATTTT. This sequence encodes CASSQAIRAERPQSDTQYF.